This T cell receptor beta chain comes out of a study of T-cell reconstitution after alpha-beta-depleted transplantation in children (dated by TCRdb to the mid-2010s). For context, the study as a whole: T-cell immune reconstitution after TCRalphabeta/CD19-depleted allogeneic hematopoietic cell transplantation in children was quantitatively tracked in the study by means of TCR repertoire profiling. The paper as a whole reports these results and caveats: The apparently early alphabetaT-cell count recovery about two months after transplant was reportedly dependent on only several hundred rapidly expanded clones derived from non-depleted graft cells. Over the following months the frequencies of hyperexpanded clones went down, and after one year T-cell counts and TCRbeta diversity were mostly credited to newly produced T cells. In some patients, the high TCRbeta diversity seen at day 60 was put down to recipient T cells and intrathymic progenitors that had survived conditioning.

The sample's treatment or condition, from its label and the paper: allogeneic hematopoietic cell transplantation with graft depleted of TCRalphabeta T cells and CD19 B cells. Transplant recipients were children who received TCRalphabeta/CD19-depleted allogeneic hematopoietic cell grafts. Library preparation employed PCR. TCRdb names Illumina HiSeq 2500 as the instrument used. To normalize quantification of the TCRbeta repertoire, the TCR libraries were built with molecular barcoding that relied on unique molecular identifiers. The public sequencing data were trimmed at Q25 with fastp and processed into clonotypes with MiXCR by TCRdb, which kept only in-frame beta chains. Each entry is one CDR3 protein sequence, shown with its most common DNA and genes. For this sample the table gives roughly 300,000 distinct CDR3 sequences, of which more than 9% were detected only once. The ten largest clones take up around 24% of the sample.

Only a few counts were recorded for this clonotype. Its antigen has not been determined. Per-base qualities were not stored, and no clone one base away is much larger. The CDR3 spans 17 residues, from the cysteine through the phenylalanine. Only the CDR3 part of the read is kept: 51 bases, read in frame from the first base. CDR1 and CDR2 are read off the germline V gene (reference sequence) as LNHDA and SQIVND. V and J are trimmed by 2 bases and 4 bases, and the gene matches miss 7 bases of the junction. The receptor chain draws on TRBV19 and TRBJ2-1; 11 of the junction bases match TRBD2. The sequence was collected from a male patient aged 2-15 years who had a stem cell transplant for chronic granulomatous disease, so the T cells may come from the graft donor. Sequenced material: peripheral blood, taken 180 days after TCRalphabeta/CD19-depleted stem cell transplant. The CDR3 in this case is CASSIRPLAGDYNEQFF. The nucleotide sequence is given as TGTGCCAGTAGTATACGGCCACTAGCGGGGGATTACAATGAGCAGTTCTTC.